This entry is about one T cell receptor (beta chain). The data originate from a study of shared clonotypes between healthy human individuals. Naive CD8 isolation took CD45RO-negative cells positively selected for CCR7 and excluded terminally differentiated effector memory CD45RA+ cells. Clones were sequenced by immunoSEQ multiplex PCR, and TCRdb holds only the in-frame ones, with some missing. Of about 2 million clones in the sample, 85% to 95% were seen once. The germline CDR1 and CDR2 sequences are MGHDK and SYGVNS. V lost 3 bases and J lost 2; bases outside the gene matches: 4. This CDR3 region has 15 residues.

The specimen sequenced was naive CD8+ T cells sorted from blood. The TCR originated in a man aged 18 to 29 in good health. This chain joins TRBV25-1 and TRBJ1-5; 7 bases line up with TRBD1. This CDR3 is CASSDLQGGNQPQHF. The CDR3 DNA reads as TGTGCCAGCAGTGATCTCCAGGGGGGCAATCAGCCCCAGCATTTT. The full variable domain, its missing parts supplied by reference TRBV25-1 and TRBJ1-5, is EADIYQTPRYLVIGTGKKITLECSQTMGHDKMYWYQQDPGMELHLIHYSYGVNSTEKGDLSSESTVSRIRTEHFPLTLESARPSHTSQYLCASSDLQGGNQPQHFGDGTRLSIL.